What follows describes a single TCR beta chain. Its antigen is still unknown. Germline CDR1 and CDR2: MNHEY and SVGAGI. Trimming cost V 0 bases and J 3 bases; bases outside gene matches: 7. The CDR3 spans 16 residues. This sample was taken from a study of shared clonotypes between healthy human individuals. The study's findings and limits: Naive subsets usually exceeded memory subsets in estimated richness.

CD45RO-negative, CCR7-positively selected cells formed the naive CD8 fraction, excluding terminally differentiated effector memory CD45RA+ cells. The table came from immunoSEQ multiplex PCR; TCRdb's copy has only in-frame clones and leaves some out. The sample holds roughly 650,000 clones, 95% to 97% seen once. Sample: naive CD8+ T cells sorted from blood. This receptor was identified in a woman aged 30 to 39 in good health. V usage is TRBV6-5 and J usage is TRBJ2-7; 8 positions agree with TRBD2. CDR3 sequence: CASSYSAGESYYEQYF. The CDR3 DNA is TGTGCCAGCAGTTACTCAGCGGGAGAAAGTTACTACGAGCAGTACTTC.